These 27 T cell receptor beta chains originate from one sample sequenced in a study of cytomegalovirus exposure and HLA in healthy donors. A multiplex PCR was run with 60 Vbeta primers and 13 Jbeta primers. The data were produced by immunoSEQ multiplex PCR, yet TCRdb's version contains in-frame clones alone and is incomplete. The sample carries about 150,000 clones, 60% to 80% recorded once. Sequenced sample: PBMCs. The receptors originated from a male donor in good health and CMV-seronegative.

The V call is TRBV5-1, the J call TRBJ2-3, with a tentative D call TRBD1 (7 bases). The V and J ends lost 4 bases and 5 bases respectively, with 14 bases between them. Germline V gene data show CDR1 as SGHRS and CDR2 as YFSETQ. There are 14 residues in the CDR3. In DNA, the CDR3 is TGCGCCAGCAGCCTGGGCCAGGGGGGAGATACGCAGTATTTT. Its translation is CASSLGQGGDTQYF.

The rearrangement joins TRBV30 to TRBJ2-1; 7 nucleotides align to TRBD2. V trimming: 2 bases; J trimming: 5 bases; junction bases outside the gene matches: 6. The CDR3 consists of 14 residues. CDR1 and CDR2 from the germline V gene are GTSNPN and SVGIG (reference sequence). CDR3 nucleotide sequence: TGTGCCTGGAGTAACCTAGCGGCGCACAATGAGCAGTTCTTC. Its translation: CAWSNLAAHNEQFF.

CDR3 DNA sequence: TGTGCCAGCAGCACCCGACAGGAGAACACCGGGGAGCTGTTTTTT. This translates into CASSTRQENTGELFF. This chain links TRBV5-6 with TRBJ2-2; maybe TRBD1 (6 bases). Trimming removed 4 bases from V and 1 base from J, with 11 bases in between. Germline lookup yields CDR1 SGHDT and CDR2 YYEEEE. This CDR3 is 15 amino acids long. Variable domain in full (rest from reference TRBV5-6 and TRBJ2-2): DAGVTQSPTHLIKTRGQQVTLRCSPKSGHDTVSWYQQALGQGPQFIFQYYEEEERQRGNFPDRFSGHQFPNYSSELNVNALLLGDSALYLCASSTRQENTGELFFGEGSRLTVL.

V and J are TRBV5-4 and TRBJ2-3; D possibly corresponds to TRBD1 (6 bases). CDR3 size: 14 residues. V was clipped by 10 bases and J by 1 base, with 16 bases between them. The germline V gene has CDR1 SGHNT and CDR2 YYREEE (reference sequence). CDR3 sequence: CAVRGGSGTDTQYF. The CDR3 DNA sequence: TGTGCCGTCAGGGGCGGAAGCGGCACAGATACGCAGTATTTT.

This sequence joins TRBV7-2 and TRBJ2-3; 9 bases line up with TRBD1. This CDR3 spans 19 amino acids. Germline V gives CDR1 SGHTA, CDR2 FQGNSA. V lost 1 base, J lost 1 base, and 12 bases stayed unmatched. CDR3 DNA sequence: TGTGCCAGCAGCTTAGTTGCTGCCACAGGGGGCGGGCGCACAGATACGCAGTATTTT. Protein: CASSLVAATGGGRTDTQYF.

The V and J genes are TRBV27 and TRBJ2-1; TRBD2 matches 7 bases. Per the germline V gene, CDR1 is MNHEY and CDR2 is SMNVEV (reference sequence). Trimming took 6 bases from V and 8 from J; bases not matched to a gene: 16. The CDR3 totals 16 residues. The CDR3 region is CASREPTGGRSYEQFF. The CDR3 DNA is TGTGCCAGCAGAGAGCCCACTGGCGGGAGATCGTATGAGCAGTTCTTC.

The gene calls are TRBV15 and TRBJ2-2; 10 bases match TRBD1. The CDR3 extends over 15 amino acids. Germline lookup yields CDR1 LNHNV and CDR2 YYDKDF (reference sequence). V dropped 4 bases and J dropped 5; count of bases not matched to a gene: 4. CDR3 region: CATSTGTGETGELFF. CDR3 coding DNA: TGTGCCACCAGCACCGGGACAGGGGAAACCGGGGAGCTGTTTTTT.

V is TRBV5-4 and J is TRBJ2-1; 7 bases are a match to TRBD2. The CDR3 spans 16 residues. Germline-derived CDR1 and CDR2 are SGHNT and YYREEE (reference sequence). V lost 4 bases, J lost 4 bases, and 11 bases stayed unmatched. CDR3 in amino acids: CASSTEAGRVYNEQFF. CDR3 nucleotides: TGTGCCAGCAGCACTGAAGCGGGAAGGGTGTACAATGAGCAGTTCTTC.

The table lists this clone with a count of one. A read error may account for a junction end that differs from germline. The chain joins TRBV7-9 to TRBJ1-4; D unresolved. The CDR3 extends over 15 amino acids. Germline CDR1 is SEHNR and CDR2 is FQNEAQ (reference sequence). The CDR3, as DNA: TGTTCCAGCAGCTTATTCATCCAGGTTAATGAAAAACTGTTTTTT. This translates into CSSSLFIQVNEKLFF.

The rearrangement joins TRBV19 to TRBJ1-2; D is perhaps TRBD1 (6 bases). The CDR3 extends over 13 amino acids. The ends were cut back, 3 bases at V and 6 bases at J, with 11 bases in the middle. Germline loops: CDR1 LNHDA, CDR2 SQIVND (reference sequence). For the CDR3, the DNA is TGTGCCAGTAGTATGGGGACATTTGATGGCTACACCTTC. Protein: CASSMGTFDGYTF.

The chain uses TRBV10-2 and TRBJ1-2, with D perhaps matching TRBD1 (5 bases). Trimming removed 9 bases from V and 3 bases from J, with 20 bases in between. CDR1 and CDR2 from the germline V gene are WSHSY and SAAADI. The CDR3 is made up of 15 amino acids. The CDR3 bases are TGCGCCAGTGCCTCGGGCGTCGGGGGGGACTATGGCTACACCTTC. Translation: CASASGVGGDYGYTF.

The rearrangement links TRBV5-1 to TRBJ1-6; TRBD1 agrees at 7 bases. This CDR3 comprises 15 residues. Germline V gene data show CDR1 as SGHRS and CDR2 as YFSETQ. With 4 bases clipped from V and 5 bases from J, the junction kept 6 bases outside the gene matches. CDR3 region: CASSAGTDNNSPLHF. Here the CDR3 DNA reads TGCGCCAGCAGCGCCGGGACAGACAATAATTCACCCCTCCACTTT.

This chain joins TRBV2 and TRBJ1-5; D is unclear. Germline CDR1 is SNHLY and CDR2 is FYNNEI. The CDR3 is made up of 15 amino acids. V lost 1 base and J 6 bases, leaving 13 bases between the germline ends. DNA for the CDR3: TGTGCCAGCAGTGAAGAAGCTGGAGGAGGTCAGCCCCAGCATTTT. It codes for CASSEEAGGGQPQHF.

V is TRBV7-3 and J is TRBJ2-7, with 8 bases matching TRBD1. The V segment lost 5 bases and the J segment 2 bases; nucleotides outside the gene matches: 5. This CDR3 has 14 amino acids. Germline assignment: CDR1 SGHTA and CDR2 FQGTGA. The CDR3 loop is CASSPTGGTYEQYF. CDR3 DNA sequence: TGTGCCAGCAGCCCTACAGGGGGAACCTACGAGCAGTACTTC.

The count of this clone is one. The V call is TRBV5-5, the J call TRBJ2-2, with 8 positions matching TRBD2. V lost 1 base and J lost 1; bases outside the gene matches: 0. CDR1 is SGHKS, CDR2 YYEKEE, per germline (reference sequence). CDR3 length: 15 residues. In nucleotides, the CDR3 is TGTGCCAGCAGCTTGACTAGCGGGAACACCGGGGAGCTGTTTTTT. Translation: CASSLTSGNTGELFF.

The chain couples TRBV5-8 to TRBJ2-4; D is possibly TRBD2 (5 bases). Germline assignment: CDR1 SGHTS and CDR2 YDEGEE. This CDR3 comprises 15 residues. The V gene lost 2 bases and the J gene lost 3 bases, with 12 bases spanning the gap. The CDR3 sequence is CASSFNGVGKNIQYF. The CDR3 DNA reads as TGTGCCAGCAGCTTTAACGGGGTCGGCAAAAACATTCAGTACTTC.

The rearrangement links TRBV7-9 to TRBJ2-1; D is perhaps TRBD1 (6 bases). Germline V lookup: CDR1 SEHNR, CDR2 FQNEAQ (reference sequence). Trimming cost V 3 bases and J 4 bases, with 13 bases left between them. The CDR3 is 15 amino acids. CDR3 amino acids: CASSFVQGPYNEQFF. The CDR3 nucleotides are TGTGCCAGCAGCTTTGTGCAGGGGCCTTACAATGAGCAGTTCTTC.

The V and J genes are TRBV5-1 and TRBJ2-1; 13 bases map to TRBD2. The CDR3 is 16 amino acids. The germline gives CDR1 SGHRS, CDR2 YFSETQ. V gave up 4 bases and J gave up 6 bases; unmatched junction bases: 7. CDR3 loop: CASSPRTSGGLNEQFF. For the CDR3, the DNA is TGCGCCAGCAGCCCTAGGACTAGCGGGGGCCTCAATGAGCAGTTCTTC.

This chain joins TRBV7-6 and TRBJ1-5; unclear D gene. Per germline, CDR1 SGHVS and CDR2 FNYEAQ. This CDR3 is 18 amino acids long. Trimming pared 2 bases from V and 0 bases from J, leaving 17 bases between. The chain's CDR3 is CASSLSHQRTDSNQPQHF. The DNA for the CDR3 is TGTGCCAGCAGCTTATCCCACCAAAGGACTGATAGCAATCAGCCCCAGCATTTT.

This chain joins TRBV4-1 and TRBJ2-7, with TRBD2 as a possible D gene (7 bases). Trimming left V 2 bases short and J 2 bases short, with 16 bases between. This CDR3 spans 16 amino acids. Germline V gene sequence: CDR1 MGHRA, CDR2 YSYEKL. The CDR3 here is CASSQQPGGLPYEQYF. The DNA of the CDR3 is TGCGCCAGCAGCCAACAACCGGGGGGCTTACCCTACGAGCAGTACTTC.

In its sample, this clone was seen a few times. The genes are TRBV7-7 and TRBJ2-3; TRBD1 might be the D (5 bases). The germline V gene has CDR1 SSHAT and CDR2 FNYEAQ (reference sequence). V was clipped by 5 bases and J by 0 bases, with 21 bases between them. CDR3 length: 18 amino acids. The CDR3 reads CASSPRIGAEPSTDTQYF. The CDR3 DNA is TGTGCCAGCAGCCCCCGGATAGGGGCGGAACCTAGCACAGATACGCAGTATTTT.

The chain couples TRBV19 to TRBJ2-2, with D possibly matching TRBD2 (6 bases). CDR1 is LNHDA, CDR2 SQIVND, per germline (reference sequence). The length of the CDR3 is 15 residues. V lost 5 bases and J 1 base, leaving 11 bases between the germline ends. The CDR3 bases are TGTGCCAGTAGTTTTAGAGCGGGGAACACCGGGGAGCTGTTTTTT. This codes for CASSFRAGNTGELFF.

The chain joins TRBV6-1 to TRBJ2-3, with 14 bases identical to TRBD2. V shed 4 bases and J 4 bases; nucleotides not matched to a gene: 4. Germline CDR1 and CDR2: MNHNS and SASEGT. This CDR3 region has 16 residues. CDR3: CASSVGTSGSSDTQYF. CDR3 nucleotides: TGTGCCAGCAGTGTCGGGACTAGCGGGAGTTCAGATACGCAGTATTTT.

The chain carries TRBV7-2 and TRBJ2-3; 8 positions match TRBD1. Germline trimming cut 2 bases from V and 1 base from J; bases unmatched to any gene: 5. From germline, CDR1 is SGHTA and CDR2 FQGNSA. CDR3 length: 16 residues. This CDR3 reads CASSLSRGQGTDTQYF. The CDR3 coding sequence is TGTGCCAGCAGCTTATCCAGGGGACAGGGCACAGATACGCAGTATTTT.

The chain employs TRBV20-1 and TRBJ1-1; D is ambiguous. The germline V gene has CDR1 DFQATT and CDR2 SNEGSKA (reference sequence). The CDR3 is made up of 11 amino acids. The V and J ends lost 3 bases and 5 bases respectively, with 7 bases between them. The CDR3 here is CSASFATEAFF. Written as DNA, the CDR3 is TGCAGTGCTAGTTTTGCGACTGAAGCTTTCTTT.

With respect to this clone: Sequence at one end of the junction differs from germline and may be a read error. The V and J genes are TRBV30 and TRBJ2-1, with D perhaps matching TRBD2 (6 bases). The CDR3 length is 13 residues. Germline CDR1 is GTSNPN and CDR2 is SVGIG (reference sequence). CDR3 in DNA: TGTGCCTGGGGCCCACGGGAGTACAGTGAGCAGTTCTTC. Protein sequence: CAWGPREYSEQFF. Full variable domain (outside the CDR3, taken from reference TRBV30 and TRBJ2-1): SQTIHQWPATLVQPVGSPLSLECTVEGTSNPNLYWYRQAAGRGLQLLFYSVGIGQISSEVPQNLSASRPQDRQFILSSKKLLLSDSGFYLCAWGPREYSEQFFGPGTRLTVL.

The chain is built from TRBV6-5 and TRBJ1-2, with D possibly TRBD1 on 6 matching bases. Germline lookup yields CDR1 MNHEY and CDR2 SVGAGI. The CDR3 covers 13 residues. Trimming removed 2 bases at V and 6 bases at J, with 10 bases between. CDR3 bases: TGTGCCAGCAGTTACCGACAGGATCATGGCTACACCTTC. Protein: CASSYRQDHGYTF.